This T cell receptor (beta chain) was captured in a study of Tregs in tolerant kidney transplant recipients (dated by TCRdb to the late 2010s). Turning to the overall study: Before combined kidney and bone marrow transplantation, this study identified donor-specific regulatory T cells using TCRbeta sequencing and then followed those same cells after transplant.

The investigation overall reported the following: Because only a small number of patients were included, the study had limitations, and the results will need to be validated in larger populations as well as under other immunosuppression protocols. Donor-specific Treg expansion exceeded global Treg expansion in tolerant patients, suggesting antigen-driven rather than nonspecific expansion. Biological reproducibility was not examined directly, but technical replication error appeared to be minimal. The most biologically relevant and donor-specific TCRbeta repertoire appeared to be identified by expanding Tregs with activated donor B cells. PCR primers changed over time for some patients, so nucleotide-level comparison across those patients' samples was not possible.

Deletion took 2 bases off V and 3 bases off J, with a span of 5 bases between the germline ends. The germline V gene yields KGHSH for CDR1 and LQKENI for CDR2. From cysteine to phenylalanine, the CDR3 is 12 amino acids long. Only the CDR3 bases that were read are kept: 27 of them, in frame from base 1. Transplants used related donors with nonmyeloablative bone marrow transplantation; mixed chimerism was transient in the human trials. Unstimulated Tregs (CD4+CD25+CD127-), CD4+ non-Tregs (CD4+CD25-), CD4 and CD8 cells were FACS-sorted from thawed PBMCs. Patients were several combined kidney and bone marrow transplant recipients from the ITN036ST trial, and only these trial subjects had samples available. Healthy control blood was processed to PBMCs by Ficoll density gradient and cryopreserved, and patient PBMCs were collected before and after transplant. Regarding this clone: Its antigen remains undetermined. The read ends 3 residues shy of where the CDR3 ends; the end is completed using the germline J gene.

Genomic DNA was extracted from sorted cells with the QIAGEN DNeasy Blood and Tissue Kit for TCRbeta CDR3 sequencing. High-throughput TCRbeta CDR3 sequencing, including PCR amplification with bias correction and internal controls, was performed commercially through immunoSEQ. From the authors' description of their analysis: Unique productive TCRbeta sequences were defined by CDR3 nucleotide sequence where primers matched, otherwise by CDR3 amino acid sequence with Vbeta and Jbeta genes. As a correction for sorting error, sequences shared between sorted populations at a frequency ratio of 2:1 or less were discarded, and the remaining shared sequences were assigned to the higher population. A sequence was defined as donor-reactive if the sequence was expanded at least 5-fold in CFSE-low cells compared with unstimulated cells and had a frequency of at least 0.01% in CFSE-low cells. Repertoire divergence was quantified by Jensen-Shannon divergence using the top 100 TCRbeta sequences ranked by frequency. For samples with multiple sequencing runs, sorting error was corrected in each run separately before the runs were combined. Here the immuneACCESS table is served through TCRdb, limited to in-frame sequences with V and J called. Missing clones are a known gap in these copies; in checked studies unresolved V genes cover under half, and the rest lacks a known reason. That table gives V, J and clone size, and the DNA gave D and trimming. The sample's records list nearly 15,000 clones. About 3.3% of the sample is taken by the ten largest.

This receptor was identified in a human patient who received a combined kidney and bone marrow transplant. In patients who had a transplant, some T cells may come from the graft donor. The rearranged segments are TRBV18 and TRBJ2-7, with no confidently assigned D gene. The material was CD4+ T cells from blood (PBMCs), obtained 12 months after the transplant. For the CDR3, the sequence is CASSPRGYEQYF. CDR3 DNA, as far as it was read: TGTGCCAGCTCACCAAGAGGCTACGAG.